These 25 T cell receptor beta chains were sequenced from one sample in a study of cytomegalovirus exposure and HLA in healthy donors. Use of 60 Vbeta and 13 Jbeta primers characterized the PCR. This table comes from immunoSEQ multiplex PCR, and its TCRdb copy is limited to in-frame clones, with some not included. Of around 140,000 clones in the sample, approximately 78% are singletons; the top ten hold roughly 7.8%. The sample was PBMCs. The receptors were gathered from a woman in her fifties or sixties in good health and CMV-seropositive.

This clone has only a few counts. The chain recombines TRBV6-1 with TRBJ1-2, with 7 nucleotides matching TRBD1. The CDR3 is made up of 13 amino acids. Germline CDR1 and CDR2: MNHNS and SASEGT. V lost 4 bases and J lost 4; bases outside the gene matches: 3. CDR3 amino acids: CASSVTGVYGYTF. The CDR3 DNA reads as TGTGCCAGCAGTGTAACAGGGGTCTATGGCTACACCTTC.

The rearrangement uses TRBV2 and TRBJ1-1; TRBD1 matches 7 bases. V dropped 5 bases and J dropped 4; count of bases not matched to a gene: 7. Per germline, CDR1 SNHLY and CDR2 FYNNEI. The CDR3 has 14 residues. The DNA of the CDR3 is TGTGCCAGCAGTTCACAGGGGCAGGGCACTGAAGCTTTCTTT. Amino acids: CASSSQGQGTEAFF.

The V gene is TRBV28, the J gene TRBJ2-7, with TRBD2 identical over 11 bases. Per the germline V gene, CDR1 is MDHEN and CDR2 is SYDVKM. V lost 4 bases, J lost 3 bases, and 5 bases stayed unmatched. The CDR3 is made up of 15 amino acids. The CDR3 DNA reads as TGTGCCAGCAGTTCCTTAGCGGGAGGGGACTACGAGCAGTACTTC. Translating it yields CASSSLAGGDYEQYF.

V gene TRBV18 combines with J gene TRBJ1-1; D remains unclear. Trimming left V 4 bases short and J 1 base short, with 10 bases between. CDR1 and CDR2 from the germline V gene are KGHSH and LQKENI. This CDR3 contains 14 residues. In DNA, the CDR3 is TGTGCCAGCTCACTGACGACTAGGAACACTGAAGCTTTCTTT. Encoded protein: CASSLTTRNTEAFF.

The chain has TRBV4-1 and TRBJ2-3; 8 nucleotides align to TRBD2. V lost 0 bases and J lost 0; bases outside the gene matches: 5. Germline V lookup: CDR1 MGHRA, CDR2 YSYEKL. The CDR3 is 17 residues long. This chain's CDR3 is CASSQDRASGSTDTQYF. The CDR3 DNA reads TGCGCCAGCAGCCAAGATCGAGCTAGCGGGAGCACAGATACGCAGTATTTT.

CDR3 sequence: CASRLVKRGGPRETQYF. Here the CDR3 DNA reads TGTGCAAGTCGCTTAGTAAAGCGGGGGGGACCCCGAGAGACCCAGTACTTC. This chain connects TRBV12-2 to TRBJ2-5; the DNA was not used to check the table's D call, TRBD2. TRBV12-2 is described as a pseudogene. This CDR3 region has 17 residues.

The V call is TRBV4-1, the J call TRBJ1-4, with TRBD1 matching 7 bases. Germline V gives CDR1 MGHRA, CDR2 YSYEKL. Unmatched junction bases numbered 6, after V lost 2 bases and J lost 6 bases. This CDR3 comprises 15 residues. The CDR3 bases are TGCGCCAGCAGCCAACAGACAGGGTTTTATGAAAAACTGTTTTTT. It is translated as CASSQQTGFYEKLFF.

The V gene is TRBV6-1, the J gene TRBJ2-1, with 9 bases matching TRBD2. V dropped 3 bases and J dropped 15; count of bases not matched to a gene: 15. CDR1 MNHNS and CDR2 SASEGT come from the germline V gene. This CDR3 is built from 15 residues. The CDR3 DNA reads TGTGCCAGCAGTGATCCGGGACTAGCACTCCCTAGGGGGTTCTTC. Residues: CASSDPGLALPRGFF.

The chain carries TRBV14 and TRBJ2-5; no definite D call. V gave up 2 bases and J gave up 5 bases, with 18 bases separating them. The germline CDR1 and CDR2 sequences are SGHDN and FVKESK. CDR3 size: 16 residues. The CDR3 sequence is CASSQLFATLGETQYF. In DNA form, the CDR3 reads TGTGCCAGCAGCCAATTATTCGCGACCCTCGGGGAGACCCAGTACTTC.

The table lists this clone with a few counts. This chain uses TRBV7-2 with TRBJ2-7; D perhaps matches TRBD1 (6 bases). Germline-derived CDR1 and CDR2 are SGHTA and FQGNSA. CDR3 length equals 14 residues. V lost 6 bases and J lost 3, with 15 bases in between. The CDR3 bases are TGTGCCAGCAGACGAGGGGACACTTACTACGAGCAGTACTTC. This gives the protein CASRRGDTYYEQYF. The full variable domain, its missing parts supplied by reference TRBV7-2 and TRBJ2-7, is GAGVSQSPSNKVTEKGKDVELRCDPISGHTALYWYRQSLGQGLEFLIYFQGNSAPDKSGLPSDRFSAERTGGSVSTLTIQRTQQEDSAVYLCASRRGDTYYEQYFGPGTRLTVT.

CDR3 coding DNA: TGTGCCAGCAGTGACTACTCCCAGTACTTC. The encoded protein is CASSDYSQYF. The chain links TRBV6-1 to TRBJ2-5, with unresolved D. CDR1 and CDR2 from the germline V gene are MNHNS and SASEGT. This CDR3 has 10 residues. The V gene lost 3 bases and the J gene lost 9 bases, with 5 bases spanning the gap.

This sequence joins TRBV5-4 and TRBJ1-6, with TRBD1 identical over 7 bases. The CDR3 is 14 amino acids. The ends lost 0 bases at V and 9 bases at J; junction bases unmatched: 3. The germline V gene has CDR1 SGHNT and CDR2 YYREEE (reference sequence). Here the CDR3 DNA reads TGTGCCAGCAGCTTGGACAGGGGCTCTTCACCCCTCCACTTT. It yields the protein CASSLDRGSSPLHF.

The chain combines TRBV7-9 with TRBJ2-1; 7 bases are shared with TRBD1. The J segment lost 5 bases and the V segment lost 4 bases, leaving 5 bases of the junction unmatched. There are 14 residues in the CDR3. The V gene's germline CDR1 is SEHNR and CDR2 FQNEAQ (reference sequence). DNA for the CDR3: TGTGCCAGCAGCTCCGACAGGGCCGACAATGAGCAGTTCTTC. Protein product: CASSSDRADNEQFF.

The DNA for the CDR3 is TGTGCCAGCAGCTTATCCAACAGGGGCAATAATTCACCCCTCCACTTT. This encodes CASSLSNRGNNSPLHF. This chain uses TRBV7-6 with TRBJ1-6, with 7 positions matching TRBD1. The CDR3 runs 16 residues. Germline CDR1 and CDR2: SGHVS and FNYEAQ. Trimming took 2 bases from V and 5 from J; bases not matched to a gene: 6.

This clone occurred once. The chain couples TRBV7-2 to TRBJ2-1; TRBD2 matches at 7 bases. The junction had 4 bases not matched to a gene; V was cut back by 1 base and J by 4 bases. CDR1 is SGHTA, CDR2 FQGNSA, per germline. The CDR3 spans 15 residues. CDR3 sequence: CASSLGGGGYNEQFF. DNA for the CDR3: TGTGCCAGCAGCTTAGGTGGCGGGGGATACAATGAGCAGTTCTTC. Full variable domain (rest looked up from reference TRBV7-2 and TRBJ2-1): GAGVSQSPSNKVTEKGKDVELRCDPISGHTALYWYRQSLGQGLEFLIYFQGNSAPDKSGLPSDRFSAERTGGSVSTLTIQRTQQEDSAVYLCASSLGGGGYNEQFFGPGTRLTVL.

This clone was picked up one time. This chain joins TRBV27 and TRBJ2-5, with D possibly matching TRBD2 (5 bases). Trimming cost V 10 bases and J 5 bases, with 11 bases left between them. This CDR3 region has 11 residues. The germline gives CDR1 MNHEY, CDR2 SMNVEV (reference sequence). CDR3 DNA sequence: TGTGCCACCACCCGGGGTGAGACCCAGTACTTC. Translating gives CATTRGETQYF.

The V call is TRBV18, the J call TRBJ1-1; no clear D. The V gene lost 5 bases and the J gene lost 5 bases, with 18 bases spanning the gap. Germline CDR1 is KGHSH and CDR2 is LQKENI. The CDR3 runs 15 residues. CDR3 sequence: CASSYTSGAGTEAFF. In nucleotides, the CDR3 is TGTGCCAGCTCATACACGTCAGGCGCGGGGACTGAAGCTTTCTTT.

This chain uses TRBV5-1 with TRBJ2-3; D is undetermined. The V and J ends lost 5 bases and 4 bases respectively, with 17 bases between them. This CDR3 has 15 amino acids. Germline V gene data show CDR1 as SGHRS and CDR2 as YFSETQ. CDR3 sequence (DNA): TGCGCCAGCAGAGAGGTTGGATCGTGGGCAGATACGCAGTATTTT. Residues: CASREVGSWADTQYF.

The chain has TRBV29-1 and TRBJ2-7; maybe TRBD1 (6 bases). Germline-derived CDR1 and CDR2 are SQVTM and ANQGSEA. CDR3 length: 11 residues. V gave up 6 bases and J gave up 7 bases, with 13 bases separating them. The CDR3 loop is CSVAGAGEQYF. The CDR3 bases are TGCAGCGTCGCAGGGGCTGGAGAGCAGTACTTC.

This clone turned up a few times. The chain employs TRBV19 and TRBJ2-7; D might be TRBD1 (5 bases). The CDR3 has 16 residues. V was cut by 6 bases and J by 3 bases, with 21 bases left in between. Germline loops: CDR1 LNHDA, CDR2 SQIVND (reference sequence). CDR3 region: CASSPLPLDTGYEQYF. CDR3 nucleotides: TGTGCCAGTAGCCCCTTACCCCTGGACACGGGCTACGAGCAGTACTTC.

The chain employs TRBV6-1 and TRBJ2-1; D unclear. The CDR3 length is 12 residues. CDR1 and CDR2 from the germline V gene are MNHNS and SASEGT. V was shortened by 5 bases and J by 8 bases, with 10 bases between the two germline ends. CDR3 loop: CASSRLGDEQFF. The CDR3 nucleotides are TGTGCCAGCAGTCGCCTAGGCGATGAGCAGTTCTTC.

V is TRBV6-1 and J is TRBJ2-3; 12 bases align to TRBD2. Trimming took 5 bases from V and 3 from J; bases not matched to a gene: 9. Germline CDR1 MNHNS, CDR2 SASEGT. CDR3 size: 17 residues. The CDR3 loop reads CASSKGALAGGTDTQYF. The CDR3 DNA sequence: TGTGCCAGCAGTAAAGGGGCGCTAGCGGGAGGGACAGATACGCAGTATTTT.

This sequence joins TRBV28 and TRBJ2-2; 8 bases align to TRBD1. The J segment lost 7 bases and the V segment lost 8 bases, leaving 12 bases of the junction unmatched. The CDR3 spans 15 residues. Germline CDR1 reads MDHEN; CDR2 reads SYDVKM. CDR3 sequence: CASFKPRGQGGELFF. The CDR3 bases are TGTGCCAGCTTTAAACCCAGGGGGCAGGGCGGGGAGCTGTTTTTT.

This chain uses TRBV4-3 with TRBJ1-2, with 7 nucleotides matching TRBD1. The CDR3 is made up of 15 amino acids. Per the germline V gene, CDR1 is LGHNA and CDR2 is YSLEER. After removal of 0 bases from V and 8 bases from J, the junction contained 9 bases not matched to a gene. The CDR3 protein is CASSQDRGQGGGYTF. CDR3 sequence (DNA): TGCGCCAGCAGCCAAGATAGGGGCCAGGGGGGAGGCTACACCTTC.

The chain recombines TRBV7-2 with TRBJ2-5; D perhaps matches TRBD1 (6 bases). Trimming pared 3 bases from V and 5 bases from J, leaving 7 bases between. Germline V gives CDR1 SGHTA, CDR2 FQGNSA. The CDR3 spans 12 residues. The CDR3 is CASSFTGETQYF. For the CDR3, the DNA is TGTGCCAGCAGCTTTACAGGGGAGACCCAGTACTTC. Variable domain in full (rest from reference TRBV7-2 and TRBJ2-5): GAGVSQSPSNKVTEKGKDVELRCDPISGHTALYWYRQSLGQGLEFLIYFQGNSAPDKSGLPSDRFSAERTGGSVSTLTIQRTQQEDSAVYLCASSFTGETQYFGPGTRLLVL.